This TCR beta chain was sequenced in a study of blood T cells in healthy people across ages (dated by TCRdb to about 2015). About the full investigation: Template switching captured roughly one uniquely barcoded TCR beta cDNA molecule per two T cells in model experiments. Age-related changes in TCR beta repertoire diversity were measured in the study by deep sequencing normalized with unique cDNA molecular identifiers. The donors were split into four age groups: young (average about 16 years), middle-aged (about 40), aged (roughly 65) and long-lived (over 80). To avoid experimental bias, donors of different ages were distributed randomly across sequencing lanes. The study analyzed two additional independent replicas of 1 million unique cDNA reads from the same blood draw for two donors, one aged 18 to 30 and one aged 80 or older.

Points the paper makes about the study in general: Estimates of total diversity based on one million sequenced T cells were considered lower bounds and underestimates. Compared with the aged group, the long-lived group had more naive CD4+ T cells, fewer expanded clones and increased TCR diversity, suggesting age selection. Observed TCR beta diversity per million T cells fell roughly linearly with age, and a significant reduction was already apparent by age about 43. Because the CMV infection status of the donors was unknown, age-related changes in expanded clonotypes may potentially have been confounded. Conclusive comparison of naive and antigen-experienced compartments was prevented by the profiling of bulk unsorted PBMCs. The percentage of naive T cells measured by flow cytometry correlated strongly with observed TCR beta diversity.

The donors were roughly 40 Caucasian individuals from Russia, aged 6 to 90 years, who were systemically healthy. Each donor gave 9 to 10 milliliters of peripheral blood, collected into EDTA-treated Vacutainer tubes. Ficoll-Paque density-gradient centrifugation was used to isolate PBMCs, with at least 6 million obtained per sample. Trizol reagent was used to extract total RNA from PBMCs, with at least 5.5 micrograms per sample. The percentages of naive CD45RAhigh/CD27high T cells were determined by flow cytometry on a PBMC aliquot from every donor. The library was prepared using 5' RACE. Instrument used: Illumina HiSeq 2500. A second roughly 6 to 11 cycle PCR used a sample-barcoded 5' primer and a J-beta primer mix. A template-switch 5' adaptor carrying 12 random nucleotides introduced a unique molecular identifier onto each TCR beta cDNA molecule. At least 3 million CDR3-containing paired-end reads were obtained from each sample. The Mint cDNA synthesis kit, primed by a TRBC-specific oligonucleotide, was used to synthesize first-strand cDNA from all RNA. After uracil-DNA glycosylase treatment, a first 18-cycle PCR used universal primers M1SS and BC2_uni_R on all cDNA. The authors processed their data as follows. For normalization, 1 million high-quality reads were randomly selected from each sample, with every read carrying a distinct molecular identifier. Instead of being binned into consensus sequences, reads that shared molecular identifiers were thrown out. MiTCR, set to a Q25 quality threshold and the strictest error-elimination algorithm, was used for CDR3 identification, clonotype clustering and error correction. A nonparametric unseen species model with Euler transformation was used to estimate a lower bound on total TCR beta diversity. TCRdb reanalyzed the raw reads on its own, using fastp at Q25 for trimming and MiXCR for clone calling, and kept in-frame beta chains. Duplicate CDR3 protein sequences are folded into a single record with the most common DNA and genes. The V and J calls, along with clone size, are taken from TCRdb and not from the paper's own processing. The sample profile shows about 400,000 distinct CDR3 sequences; about half of them were found once. The ten biggest clones cover roughly 51% of the sample.

Sequences MDHEN (CDR1) and SYDVKM (CDR2) are obtained from the germline V gene. From cysteine to phenylalanine, the CDR3 is 13 amino acids long. The read is trimmed to its CDR3 DNA, 39 bases read in frame from base 1. A remark on this clonotype: Its recognized antigen is unknown. No base quality information exists; no much larger clone differs at one position.

The sequencing input was blood. The source of this sequence is a man aged 60 to 69 in good health. The chain is made from TRBV28 and TRBJ2-4; the D gene identity is not certain. Gene TRBJ2-5 matches the end of the DNA better, so the J call may be wrong. The CDR3 protein is CASSMPSLETQYF. The DNA sequence is TGTGCCAGCAGTATGCCTTCTCTGGAGACCCAGTACTTC.